The text below deals with one T cell receptor beta chain. Its antigen is unknown. The data were obtained in a study of CD4+ T cells in melanoma. General study points: Diverse differentiation states were reported for melanoma neoantigen-specific CD4+ T cells. CD8+ T cell, macrophage and B cell function reportedly correlated with neoantigen-specific CD4+ T cells.

Measured with immunoSEQ multiplex PCR; TCRdb has only the in-frame clones, and not every one. The table lists about 10,000 clones, 50% to 70% of them singletons. Germline V gene lookup returns CDR1 KGHSH and CDR2 LQKENI. V lost 3 bases, J lost 2 bases, and 8 bases stayed unmatched. The CDR3 spans 16 residues. This TCR was sampled from a human donor with melanoma. The rearrangement links TRBV18 to TRBJ2-5; TRBD2 aligns across 8 bases. The sample comprised cells from a culture (not recorded whether cultured in vitro). This CDR3 is CASSPEPAGAQETQYF. In nucleotides, the CDR3 is TGTGCCAGCTCACCGGAACCAGCGGGGGCTCAAGAGACCCAGTACTTC.